The 5 T cell receptor beta chains listed next were all sequenced from one sample in a study of T cell responses to AZD1222 COVID-19 vaccine. The table came from immunoSEQ multiplex PCR; TCRdb's copy has only in-frame clones and leaves some out. The table lists about 94,000 clones, more than 70% of them singletons. The input for sequencing was peripheral blood, taken on day 0 of AZD1222 vaccination. The origin of the receptors is an adult in good health.

This clone was recorded once. The rearrangement uses TRBV6-5 and TRBJ1-6; perhaps TRBD1 as D (6 bases). V lost 10 bases to trimming and J lost 5 bases, with 12 bases between them. The CDR3 has 13 residues. Per germline, CDR1 MNHEY and CDR2 SVGAGI. The CDR3 nucleotides read TGTGCCACGACGGGGGACAATAATTCACCCCTCCACTTT. Translation: CATTGDNNSPLHF.

The chain employs TRBV20-1 and TRBJ1-1; D uncertain. The germline CDR1 and CDR2 sequences are DFQATT and SNEGSKA (reference sequence). The CDR3 consists of 11 residues. CDR3 nucleotide sequence: TGCACCCCTCTTGAGGACACTGAAGCTTTCTTT. Protein product: CTPLEDTEAFF.

The chain links TRBV6-5 to TRBJ1-1; TRBD1 matches 9 bases. Germline CDR1 and CDR2: MNHEY and SVGAGI. Trimming took 2 bases from V and 6 from J; bases not matched to a gene: 4. The CDR3 is 14 amino acids. CDR3 nucleotides: TGTGCCAGCAGTTACACAGGGGGCACCTCTGAAGCTTTCTTT. It is translated as CASSYTGGTSEAFF.

This clone is a singleton in its sample. The rearrangement joins TRBV11-1 to TRBJ1-6; no clear D gene. Germline V gene data show CDR1 as SGHAT and CDR2 as FQDESV (reference sequence). This CDR3 has 16 residues. Trimming shortened V by 4 bases and J by 0 bases, and 10 bases separated the two germline ends. CDR3 sequence reads: CASSSSTSSYNSPLHF. In DNA form, the CDR3 reads TGTGCCAGCAGCTCCAGCACGAGCTCCTATAATTCACCCCTCCACTTT.

V usage is TRBV28 and J usage is TRBJ1-3, with 9 bases aligning to TRBD1. The J segment lost 4 bases and the V segment lost 5 bases, leaving 9 bases of the junction unmatched. CDR3 length: 16 amino acids. Germline V CDR1 and CDR2: MDHEN, SYDVKM. CDR3 residues: CASSLRRDRVGNTIYF. The CDR3 region has the DNA TGTGCCAGCAGTCTTCGCCGGGACAGGGTAGGAAACACCATATATTTT.